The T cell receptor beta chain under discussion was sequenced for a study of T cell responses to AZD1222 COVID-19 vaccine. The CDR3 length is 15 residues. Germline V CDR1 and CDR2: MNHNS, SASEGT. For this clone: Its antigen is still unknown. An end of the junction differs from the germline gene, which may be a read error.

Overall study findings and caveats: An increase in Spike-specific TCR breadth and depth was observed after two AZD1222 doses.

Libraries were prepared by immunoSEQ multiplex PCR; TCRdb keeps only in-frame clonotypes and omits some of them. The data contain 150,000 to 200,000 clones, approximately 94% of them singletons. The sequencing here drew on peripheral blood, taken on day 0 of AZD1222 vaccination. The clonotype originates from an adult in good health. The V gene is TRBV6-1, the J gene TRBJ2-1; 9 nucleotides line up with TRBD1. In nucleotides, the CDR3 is TGTGCCAGCAGGGAAGGGACAGGGCATCACAATGAGCAGTTCTTC. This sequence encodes CASREGTGHHNEQFF.